One and the same sample provided the 25 T cell receptor beta chains below, sequenced in a study of shared clonotypes between healthy human individuals. Using immunoSEQ multiplex PCR, the repertoire was profiled, and TCRdb retains in-frame clones only, with some absent. The sample includes 560,000 or so clones, 95% to 96% of them seen just once. Naive CD8 isolation took CD45RO-negative cells positively selected for CCR7 and excluded terminally differentiated effector memory CD45RA+ cells. Sequencing was done on a sample of naive CD8+ T cells sorted from blood. The source of these receptors is a woman in her 30s in good health.

The chain couples TRBV27 to TRBJ2-7; the match to TRBD2 covers 7 bases. In germline, CDR1 is MNHEY, CDR2 SMNVEV (reference sequence). The CDR3 consists of 18 residues. Unmatched junction bases numbered 13, after V lost 2 bases and J lost 0 bases. CDR3 protein: CASSLLTPPGGSSYEQYF. The CDR3 bases are TGTGCCAGCAGTTTACTGACTCCCCCGGGAGGTAGCTCCTACGAGCAGTACTTC.

This chain links TRBV30 with TRBJ2-7; D is unresolved. The V end lost 2 bases, the J end lost 5 bases, and 13 bases lay between the germline ends. The CDR3 has 13 amino acids. Per germline, CDR1 GTSNPN and CDR2 SVGIG (reference sequence). In DNA, the CDR3 is TGTGCCTGGAGTTCGAGAAATACCGACGAGCAGTACTTC. It yields the protein CAWSSRNTDEQYF.

Comment on this clone: The junction departs from germline at one end; a sequencing error may be responsible. The chain has TRBV7-9 and TRBJ2-1, with TRBD2 matching 12 bases. Germline V gene lookup returns CDR1 SEHNR and CDR2 FQNEAQ (reference sequence). This CDR3 comprises 17 residues. Here the CDR3 DNA reads TGTGCCAGCAGCCTAGCGGGAGGGCCTCTTATGGACAATGAGCAGTTCTTC. It codes for CASSLAGGPLMDNEQFF.

The V gene is TRBV2, the J gene TRBJ2-1; 8 nucleotides line up with TRBD2. CDR1 is SNHLY and CDR2 is FYNNEI in the germline V gene. The trim removed 6 bases at V and 6 bases at J, leaving 10 bases unmatched. The CDR3 has 15 amino acids. CDR3 sequence reads: CASSSGPGGGNEQFF. CDR3 nucleotides: TGTGCCAGCAGCTCCGGGCCGGGAGGGGGCAATGAGCAGTTCTTC.

V is TRBV5-6 and J is TRBJ2-3; D perhaps matches TRBD2 (5 bases). V lost 5 bases and J 4 bases, leaving 11 bases between the germline ends. The CDR3 spans 13 residues. Germline CDR1 reads SGHDT; CDR2 reads YYEEEE. This CDR3 is CASRWTGSDTQYF. The CDR3 nucleotides are TGTGCCAGCAGATGGACTGGATCAGATACGCAGTATTTT.

For this clone: This CDR3 is also generated by other DNA sequences in the sample. The V call is TRBV5-1, the J call TRBJ2-1; no definite D call. Germline CDR1 SGHRS, CDR2 YFSETQ. Between the trimmed V and J ends, which lost 0 bases and 9 bases, there was a span of 4 bases. The CDR3 sequence is 11 residues long. CDR3 nucleotide sequence: TGCGCCAGCAGCTTGGGACTTGAGCAGTTCTTC. Its protein is CASSLGLEQFF.

The V gene is TRBV30, the J gene TRBJ2-3, with 13 bases lining up with TRBD2. The CDR3 length is 16 residues. Germline V gene sequence: CDR1 GTSNPN, CDR2 SVGIG (reference sequence). After removal of 0 bases from V and 6 bases from J, the junction contained 6 bases not matched to a gene. CDR3 residues: CAWSVGLAGAQDTQYF. DNA of the CDR3: TGTGCCTGGAGTGTAGGACTAGCGGGAGCCCAGGATACGCAGTATTTT. Combining the CDR3 with reference TRBV30 and TRBJ2-3 gives the whole variable domain SQTIHQWPATLVQPVGSPLSLECTVEGTSNPNLYWYRQAAGRGLQLLFYSVGIGQISSEVPQNLSASRPQDRQFILSSKKLLLSDSGFYLCAWSVGLAGAQDTQYFGPGTRLTVL.

The V and J genes are TRBV5-4 and TRBJ1-6, with 7 bases fitting TRBD1. CDR1 is SGHNT and CDR2 is YYREEE in the germline V gene (reference sequence). Trimming removed 4 bases from V and 5 bases from J; junction bases left unmatched: 3. CDR3 size: 14 residues. As DNA, the CDR3 is TGTGCCAGCAGCACGGGGACAGATAATTCACCCCTCCACTTT. Translated: CASSTGTDNSPLHF.

This sequence joins TRBV19 and TRBJ2-1; TRBD2 might be the D (7 bases). Germline V CDR1 and CDR2: LNHDA, SQIVND (reference sequence). There are 14 residues in the CDR3. V gave up 6 bases and J gave up 9 bases, with 18 bases separating them. DNA of the CDR3: TGTGCCAGTAGGACATCAACGGGGGGCACTGAGCAGTTCTTC. It is translated as CASRTSTGGTEQFF.

The CDR3 DNA follows: TGTGCCAGCAGCTTAGAAGAGGGGGGTTTGGGAAATGAGCAGTTCTTC. Translated: CASSLEEGGLGNEQFF. V and J are TRBV7-7 and TRBJ2-1; D may match TRBD1 or TRBD2 (6 bases each). Trimming cost V 1 base and J 7 bases, with 17 bases left between them. Germline V CDR1 and CDR2: SSHAT, FNYEAQ (reference sequence). CDR3 length equals 16 residues. The complete variable domain, with remaining parts taken from reference TRBV7-7 and TRBJ2-1, reads GAGVSQSPRYKVTKRGQDVTLRCDPISSHATLYWYQQALGQGPEFLTYFNYEAQPDKSGLPSDRFSAERPEGSISTLTIQRTEQRDSAMYRCASSLEEGGLGNEQFFGPGTRLTVL.

V gene TRBV15 combines with J gene TRBJ2-4, with D possibly TRBD1 on 5 matching bases. V lost 1 base to trimming and J lost 0 bases, with 13 bases between them. The germline V gene has CDR1 LNHNV and CDR2 YYDKDF (reference sequence). This CDR3 is built from 17 residues. CDR3 protein: CATSRGRQSQAKNIQYF. The CDR3 DNA is TGTGCCACCAGCAGAGGGAGACAGTCCCAAGCCAAAAACATTCAGTACTTC.

This clone was found once. V is TRBV28 and J is TRBJ2-7; no definite D call. The length of the CDR3 is 15 residues. With 3 bases removed from V and 3 bases from J, the gap between germline ends came to 15 bases. The germline V gene has CDR1 MDHEN and CDR2 SYDVKM. The CDR3 reads CASSLGQVLNYEQYF. The CDR3 DNA is TGTGCCAGCAGTTTGGGCCAAGTCCTAAACTACGAGCAGTACTTC.

This clone was seen just once. V usage is TRBV25-1 and J usage is TRBJ2-7, with 8 bases fitting TRBD1. Germline V gene sequence: CDR1 MGHDK, CDR2 SYGVNS. With 4 bases clipped from V and 3 bases from J, the junction kept 8 bases outside the gene matches. The CDR3 has 15 amino acids. This CDR3 reads CASSVGQGLNYEQYF. In nucleotides, the CDR3 is TGTGCCAGCAGTGTCGGACAGGGATTGAACTACGAGCAGTACTTC.

The chain has TRBV20-1 and TRBJ2-7; D not resolved. V lost 7 bases to trimming and J lost 5 bases, with 12 bases between them. This CDR3 spans 11 amino acids. The germline V gene encodes CDR1 DFQATT and CDR2 SNEGSKA (reference sequence). Written as DNA, the CDR3 is TGCAGTGGGACCCCGGGTCACGAGCAGTACTTC. Residues: CSGTPGHEQYF.

The chain combines TRBV29-1 with TRBJ2-3; D perhaps matches TRBD2 (7 bases). Between the trimmed V and J ends, which lost 1 base and 3 bases, there was a span of 14 bases. CDR3 length: 15 residues. The germline gives CDR1 SQVTM, CDR2 ANQGSEA. The CDR3 reads CSVEAGGGSTDTQYF. The CDR3 coding sequence is TGCAGCGTTGAAGCCGGGGGCGGGAGTACAGATACGCAGTATTTT.

The rearrangement joins TRBV4-1 to TRBJ1-3; D is uncertain. The germline V gene encodes CDR1 MGHRA and CDR2 YSYEKL. The CDR3 covers 14 residues. Trimming cost V 5 bases and J 3 bases, with 11 bases left between them. The CDR3: CASSEVPNGNTIYF. CDR3 nucleotide sequence: TGCGCCAGCAGCGAAGTCCCGAATGGAAACACCATATATTTT.

The gene calls are TRBV19 and TRBJ2-3; 9 nucleotides agree with TRBD2. Germline CDR1 LNHDA, CDR2 SQIVND (reference sequence). The length of the CDR3 is 17 residues. With V trimmed by 1 base and J by 3 bases, 8 bases remained unmatched. The chain's CDR3 is CASSIAREGRGTDTQYF. CDR3 DNA sequence: TGTGCCAGTAGTATAGCGCGGGAGGGCCGAGGAACAGATACGCAGTATTTT. The full variable domain, rest sourced from reference TRBV19 and TRBJ2-3, is DGGITQSPKYLFRKEGQNVTLSCEQNLNHDAMYWYRQDPGQGLRLIYYSQIVNDFQKGDIAEGYSVSREKKESFPLTVTSAQKNPTAFYLCASSIAREGRGTDTQYFGPGTRLTVL.

In its sample, this clone was seen once. The chain employs TRBV30 and TRBJ1-2; TRBD1 matches 8 bases. V lost 1 base, J lost 1 base, and 5 bases stayed unmatched. CDR3 length: 15 residues. Germline CDR1 GTSNPN, CDR2 SVGIG (reference sequence). The CDR3 is CAWSGWDRFNYGYTF. The DNA for the CDR3 is TGTGCCTGGAGTGGTTGGGACAGGTTTAACTATGGCTACACCTTC.

The gene calls are TRBV7-9 and TRBJ1-2; 7 positions match TRBD1. The ends lost 5 bases at V and 5 bases at J; junction bases unmatched: 8. The CDR3 covers 14 residues. Germline CDR1 reads SEHNR; CDR2 reads FQNEAQ (reference sequence). Here the CDR3 DNA reads TGTGCCAGCAGCCCCCCGGACAGGATTTATGGCTACACCTTC. It encodes CASSPPDRIYGYTF.

This chain links TRBV9 with TRBJ2-7, with 9 bases fitting TRBD1. J was trimmed by 6 bases and V by 4 bases; bases with no gene match: 8. The germline CDR1 and CDR2 sequences are SGDLS and YYNGEE. The CDR3 contains 14 residues. CDR3 DNA sequence: TGTGCCAGCAGCCCCGGACAGGGGTTCCGCGAGCAGTACTTC. Translating gives CASSPGQGFREQYF.

The CDR3 loop reads CASSTDPAEATYNEQFF. CDR3 nucleotides: TGTGCCAGCAGTACCGACCCAGCGGAAGCCACCTACAATGAGCAGTTCTTC. The chain has TRBV27 and TRBJ2-1; possibly TRBD2 for D (5 bases). The V end lost 5 bases, the J end lost 2 bases, and 19 bases lay between the germline ends. Germline V CDR1 and CDR2: MNHEY, SMNVEV (reference sequence). The CDR3 is made up of 17 amino acids.

The genes are TRBV10-3 and TRBJ1-1; D gene ambiguous. Germline lookup yields CDR1 ENHRY and CDR2 SYGVKD. This CDR3 comprises 14 residues. Deletions cut 0 bases from V and 3 bases from J, with 8 bases between. The CDR3 loop reads CAISESRPHTEAFF. As DNA, the CDR3 is TGTGCCATCAGTGAGTCCCGCCCTCACACTGAAGCTTTCTTT.

V is TRBV6-6 and J is TRBJ2-5; possibly TRBD1 or TRBD2 for D (5 bases each). The tail of the sequence fits TRBJ2-7 better, so the J call may be wrong. Germline loops: CDR1 MNHNY, CDR2 SVGAGI (reference sequence). The CDR3 is 13 amino acids. CDR3 sequence reads: CASGGDDPYEQYF. The CDR3 DNA is TGTGCCAGCGGTGGGGACGACCCCTACGAGCAGTACTTC.

This clone was seen a single time. V is TRBV27 and J is TRBJ2-1, with D tentatively TRBD2 (6 bases). V dropped 5 bases and J dropped 2 bases, with 13 bases sitting between them. CDR3 length: 15 amino acids. Germline-derived CDR1 and CDR2 are MNHEY and SMNVEV (reference sequence). The CDR3 DNA sequence: TGTGCCAGCAGTAGGGCGGGACCTACCTACAATGAGCAGTTCTTC. Protein: CASSRAGPTYNEQFF.

CDR3 sequence (DNA): TGTGCCAGCAGTTTATCGGCTCCTCACGGCTCCTACGAGCAGTACTTC. Residues: CASSLSAPHGSYEQYF. V usage is TRBV28 and J usage is TRBJ2-7; no clear D gene. Trimming left V 1 base short and J 0 bases short, with 13 bases between. This CDR3 has 16 residues. Germline CDR1 is MDHEN and CDR2 is SYDVKM.